A selection of T cell receptor beta chains follows, all from one sample in a study of beta chain features in type 1 diabetes. The repertoire was sequenced with immunoSEQ multiplex PCR; TCRdb's copy has only in-frame clones and lacks some. This table holds under 300,000 clones, 25% to 35% found once. The sequencing sample was made of central memory CD4+ T cells from blood. Receptors were obtained from a man aged 30-40 years in good health. Both conserved end residues are part of each CDR3. The order of the fields is V gene, D gene, clone size, J gene, CDR3 protein, CDR3 DNA. The D gene is left open where the match is weak. A clone size is listed for some rows: how often the clone was seen (once, few, many), or a class if it is expanded.

TRBV12-2,NA,NA,TRBJ1-5,CASRSRTGNQPQHF,TGTGCAAGTCGCTCAAGGACAGGCAATCAGCCCCAGCATTTT
TRBV29-1,NA,NA,TRBJ2-7,CSVQGGEYEQYF,TGCAGCGTTCAGGGGGGAGAGTACGAGCAGTACTTC
TRBV12-5,TRBD2,NA,TRBJ2-1,CASGPGTTYNEQFF,TGTGCTAGTGGCCCCGGGACTACGTACAATGAGCAGTTCTTC
TRBV27,NA,NA,TRBJ2-1,CASSRGTEARNEQFF,TGTGCCAGCAGTCGGGGGACAGAGGCAAGGAATGAGCAGTTCTTC
TRBV5-1,TRBD2,NA,TRBJ2-5,CASSPRGSSGGETQYF,TGCGCCAGCAGCCCCAGAGGGTCATCGGGAGGGGAGACCCAGTACTTC
TRBV10-3,NA,few,TRBJ1-4,CAISESMGTNEKLFF,TGTGCCATCAGTGAGTCGATGGGAACTAATGAAAAACTGTTTTTT
TRBV7-9,NA,few,TRBJ2-6,CASSWPLGAGANVLTF,TGTGCCAGCAGCTGGCCCTTGGGGGCTGGGGCCAACGTCCTGACTTTC
TRBV7-6,NA,NA,TRBJ2-1,CASSPGARNPYNEQFF,TGTGCCAGCAGTCCGGGGGCGCGGAACCCTTACAATGAGCAGTTCTTC
TRBV18,NA,few,TRBJ1-6,CASSPGPPQSPLHF,TGTGCCAGCTCACCAGGGCCCCCCCAATCACCCCTCCACTTT
TRBV4-3,TRBD2,few,TRBJ2-5,CASSQDGLAGGGETQYF,TGCGCCAGCAGCCAAGATGGTCTAGCGGGAGGAGGAGAGACCCAGTACTTC
TRBV5-1,NA,NA,TRBJ2-1,CASSPSTGGSSYNEQFF,TGCGCCAGCAGCCCGTCGACTGGAGGCAGCTCCTACAATGAGCAGTTCTTC
TRBV27,NA,few,TRBJ2-7,CASSPVPYEQYF,TGTGCCAGCAGTCCAGTACCCTACGAGCAGTACTTC
TRBV29-1,NA,few,TRBJ1-2,CSVDQSTNYGYTF,TGCAGCGTTGACCAAAGTACTAACTATGGCTACACCTTC
TRBV2,TRBD2,once,TRBJ2-3,CASSVGLAMDTQYF,TGTGCCAGCAGTGTGGGACTAGCGATGGATACGCAGTATTTT
TRBV4-3,NA,many,TRBJ2-5,CASSQDGGVTQYF,TGCGCCAGCAGCCAAGACGGCGGGGTGACCCAGTACTTC
TRBV18,TRBD1,NA,TRBJ2-1,CASAGQVFSDNEQFF,TGTGCCAGCGCGGGACAGGTTTTTAGTGATAATGAGCAGTTCTTC